Included here is one T cell receptor beta chain sequence, with context. The sample belongs to a study of blood T cell repertoires in COVID-19. For the study at large: Specimens from acute and convalescent COVID-19 originated in the United States, Italy and Spain.

V trimming: 2 bases; J trimming: 6 bases; junction bases outside the gene matches: 9. Germline V gives CDR1 KGHSY, CDR2 FQNENV. CDR3 length equals 16 residues. How the authors handled the data: Estimation of nucleated cell counts was performed using reference gene primer amplification. TCRdb keeps only in-frame clones here, not all; method: immunoSEQ multiplex PCR. From that table come the V and J calls and clone size; the DNA was used to work out D and trimming. The repertoire holds approximately 250,000 clones, with approximately 86% as singletons. The rearrangement uses TRBV16 and TRBJ1-5; TRBD1 agrees at 8 bases. This receptor was identified in a man aged 25 to 40 with active or convalescent COVID-19. Sequencing used peripheral blood. CDR3 coding DNA: TGTGCCAGCAGCCAAGACAGGGGATATGGCGGTCAGCCCCAGCATTTT. Amino acids: CASSQDRGYGGQPQHF.